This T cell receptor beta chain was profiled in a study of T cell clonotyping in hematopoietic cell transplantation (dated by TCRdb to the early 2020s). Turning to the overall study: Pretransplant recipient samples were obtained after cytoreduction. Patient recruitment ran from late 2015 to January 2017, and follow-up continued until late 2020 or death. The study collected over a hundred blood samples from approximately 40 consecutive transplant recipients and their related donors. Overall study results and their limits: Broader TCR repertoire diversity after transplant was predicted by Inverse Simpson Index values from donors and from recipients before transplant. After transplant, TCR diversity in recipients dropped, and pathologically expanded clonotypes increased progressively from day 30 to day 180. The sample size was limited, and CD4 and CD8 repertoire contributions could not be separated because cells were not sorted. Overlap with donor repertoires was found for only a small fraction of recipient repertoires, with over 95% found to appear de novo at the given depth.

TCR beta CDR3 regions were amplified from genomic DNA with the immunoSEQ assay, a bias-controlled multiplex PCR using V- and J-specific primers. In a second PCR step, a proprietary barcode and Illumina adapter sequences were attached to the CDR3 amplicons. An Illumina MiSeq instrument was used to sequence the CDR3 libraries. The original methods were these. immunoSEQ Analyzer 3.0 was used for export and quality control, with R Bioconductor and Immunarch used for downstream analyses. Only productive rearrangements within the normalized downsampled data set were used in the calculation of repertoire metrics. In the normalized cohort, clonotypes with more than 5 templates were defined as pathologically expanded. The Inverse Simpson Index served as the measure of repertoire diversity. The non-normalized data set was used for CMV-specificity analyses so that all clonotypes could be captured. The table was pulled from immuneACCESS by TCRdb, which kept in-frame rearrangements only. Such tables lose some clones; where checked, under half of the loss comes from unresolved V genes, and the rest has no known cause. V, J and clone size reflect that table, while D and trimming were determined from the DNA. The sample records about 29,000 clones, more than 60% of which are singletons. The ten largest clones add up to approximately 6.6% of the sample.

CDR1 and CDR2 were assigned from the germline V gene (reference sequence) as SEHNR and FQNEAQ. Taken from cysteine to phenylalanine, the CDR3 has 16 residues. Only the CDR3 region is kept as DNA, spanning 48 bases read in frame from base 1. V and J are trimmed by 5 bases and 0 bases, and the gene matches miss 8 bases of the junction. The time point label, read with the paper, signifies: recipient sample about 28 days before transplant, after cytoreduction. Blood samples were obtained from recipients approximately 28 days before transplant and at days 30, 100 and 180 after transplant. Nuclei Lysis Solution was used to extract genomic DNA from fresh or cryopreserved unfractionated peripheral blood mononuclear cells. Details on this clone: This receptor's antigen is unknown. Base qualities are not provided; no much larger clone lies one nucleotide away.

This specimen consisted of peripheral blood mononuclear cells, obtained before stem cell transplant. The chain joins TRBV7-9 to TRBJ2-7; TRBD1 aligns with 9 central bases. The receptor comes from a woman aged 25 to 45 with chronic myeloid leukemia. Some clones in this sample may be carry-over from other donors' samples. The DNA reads TGTGCCAGCAGCCCGCGGACAGGGGAAGGCTCCTACGAGCAGTACTTC. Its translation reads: CASSPRTGEGSYEQYF.